What follows are 30 T cell receptor beta chains derived from one specimen sequenced in a study of cytomegalovirus exposure and HLA in healthy donors. Primers: 60 Vbeta forward and 13 Jbeta reverse. Produced via immunoSEQ multiplex PCR; TCRdb's table is partial and in-frame only. Here the sample spans about 120,000 clones, 74% being singletons. Sequenced material: PBMCs. The receptor source for this set is a human donor in good health.

The gene calls are TRBV6-5 and TRBJ1-2; maybe TRBD1 (6 bases). Trimming shortened V by 6 bases and J by 1 base, and 12 bases separated the two germline ends. Per germline, CDR1 MNHEY and CDR2 SVGAGI. This CDR3 has 14 residues. The CDR3 here is CASRHRDINYGYTF. For the CDR3, the DNA is TGTGCCAGCAGACACCGGGACATTAACTATGGCTACACCTTC.

This chain joins TRBV4-2 and TRBJ1-5, with D possibly being TRBD1 (6 bases). Germline CDR1 LGHNA, CDR2 YNFKEQ. This CDR3 is built from 15 residues. V was cut by 1 base and J by 3 bases, with 10 bases left in between. The DNA of the CDR3 is TGTGCCAGCAGCCAAGGTAGGGGGATCAATCAGCCCCAGCATTTT. The encoded protein is CASSQGRGINQPQHF.

In its sample, this clone was seen a few times. This chain connects TRBV28 to TRBJ2-1; D perhaps matches TRBD1 (7 bases). The CDR3 consists of 15 residues. CDR1 and CDR2 (germline): MDHEN, SYDVKM. V lost 5 bases to trimming and J lost 7 bases, with 18 bases between them. The CDR3 is CASSPYLQGRNEQFF. For the CDR3, the DNA is TGTGCCAGCAGTCCCTATTTACAGGGGAGGAATGAGCAGTTCTTC.

The chain joins TRBV5-4 to TRBJ2-7; D possibly corresponds to TRBD2 (6 bases). Germline CDR1 reads SGHNT; CDR2 reads YYREEE (reference sequence). This CDR3 spans 13 amino acids. Trimming took off 4 bases at V and 4 bases at J, with 12 bases between the two ends. The CDR3 loop is CASSRTGLYEQYF. The CDR3 coding sequence is TGTGCCAGCAGCAGGACGGGACTGTACGAGCAGTACTTC.

This chain joins TRBV4-1 and TRBJ2-7; the D gene is possibly TRBD2 (6 bases). V gave up 1 base and J gave up 3 bases, with 16 bases separating them. This CDR3 is 16 amino acids long. The V gene's germline CDR1 is MGHRA and CDR2 YSYEKL. This CDR3 reads CASSQGGSGLGYEQYF. Written as DNA, the CDR3 is TGCGCCAGCAGCCAAGGAGGCTCGGGACTGGGCTACGAGCAGTACTTC.

This clone was found a few times. The rearrangement uses TRBV5-4 and TRBJ1-2; D not certain. Trimming removed 3 bases at V and 3 bases at J, with 9 bases between. The germline V gene encodes CDR1 SGHNT and CDR2 YYREEE (reference sequence). The CDR3 spans 13 residues. CDR3 coding DNA: TGTGCCAGCAGCTCCGGAGGGTACTATGGCTACACCTTC. It specifies CASSSGGYYGYTF.

The V call is TRBV7-9, the J call TRBJ1-1; 7 nucleotides match TRBD1. J lost 7 bases, V lost 5 bases, and 10 bases had no gene match. The germline V gene encodes CDR1 SEHNR and CDR2 FQNEAQ (reference sequence). The CDR3 consists of 14 residues. The CDR3 DNA reads TGTGCCAGCAGCAACGACAGGGTGGGGGGTGAAGCTTTCTTT. Translating it yields CASSNDRVGGEAFF.

The CDR3 DNA follows: TGTGCCAGCAGCCCCGGCGGGGGCAGGAGAAACACCGGGGAGCTGTTTTTT. Translating gives CASSPGGGRRNTGELFF. The V gene is TRBV7-8, the J gene TRBJ2-2, with D possibly being TRBD2 (7 bases). V was clipped by 5 bases and J by 2 bases, with 18 bases between them. CDR3 length equals 17 residues. Germline V gene data show CDR1 as SGHVS and CDR2 as FQNEAQ.

The gene calls are TRBV28 and TRBJ2-7; D is possibly TRBD2 (5 bases). The CDR3 contains 14 residues. Per the germline V gene, CDR1 is MDHEN and CDR2 is SYDVKM. The V end lost 8 bases, the J end lost 6 bases, and 20 bases lay between the germline ends. The CDR3 reads CASVEGSRLSEQYF. Here the CDR3 DNA reads TGTGCCAGCGTTGAAGGGAGCCGTCTTAGCGAGCAGTACTTC.

This sequence joins TRBV29-1 and TRBJ2-7, with a tentative D call TRBD2 (6 bases). The CDR3 has 15 amino acids. Trimming stripped 4 bases from V and 3 bases from J, with 19 bases between. Germline V CDR1 and CDR2: SQVTM, ANQGSEA. The CDR3 DNA reads as TGCAGCGTTGTCCCTGGTGGAGGGACCCACTACGAGCAGTACTTC. Encoded protein: CSVVPGGGTHYEQYF.

This chain connects TRBV7-6 to TRBJ1-1; possibly TRBD1 for D (6 bases). V lost 5 bases, J lost 4 bases, and 11 bases lay in between. CDR1 and CDR2 (germline): SGHVS, FNYEAQ. There are 13 residues in the CDR3. CDR3 nucleotide sequence: TGTGCCAGCAGCCCCTCCAGGGGCACTGAAGCTTTCTTT. It translates to CASSPSRGTEAFF.

This sequence joins TRBV2 and TRBJ2-7; 9 bases are a match to TRBD1. V dropped 6 bases and J dropped 5; count of bases not matched to a gene: 11. The CDR3 is 15 amino acids. Germline V gene sequence: CDR1 SNHLY, CDR2 FYNNEI. Written as DNA, the CDR3 is TGTGCCAGCAGCTCTGCAAAGGGGACAGGGAACGAGCAGTACTTC. Protein product: CASSSAKGTGNEQYF.

This chain links TRBV27 with TRBJ2-1; D is possibly TRBD1 (5 bases). This CDR3 is built from 16 residues. Germline values: CDR1 MNHEY, CDR2 SMNVEV (reference sequence). With 4 bases removed from V and 8 bases from J, the gap between germline ends came to 21 bases. CDR3: CASSSSDTPVSDEQFF. CDR3 in DNA: TGTGCCAGCAGTTCGTCGGACACCCCAGTCTCTGATGAGCAGTTCTTC.

The chain is built from TRBV19 and TRBJ2-3, with TRBD2 matching 8 bases. This CDR3 spans 14 amino acids. The J segment lost 4 bases and the V segment lost 4 bases, leaving 4 bases of the junction unmatched. Per germline, CDR1 LNHDA and CDR2 SQIVND (reference sequence). DNA of the CDR3: TGTGCCAGTAGTACGGGACTAGGGTCAGATACGCAGTATTTT. Residues: CASSTGLGSDTQYF.

V is TRBV30 and J is TRBJ1-1; D is unresolved. Germline V lookup: CDR1 GTSNPN, CDR2 SVGIG (reference sequence). This CDR3 has 12 amino acids. CDR3 region: CGGRQMNTEAFF. CDR3 coding DNA: TGTGGAGGGAGGCAGATGAACACTGAAGCTTTCTTT.

This clone appeared once. The rearrangement links TRBV30 to TRBJ2-4; no definite D call. Deletions cut 5 bases from V and 1 base from J, with 6 bases between. The germline gives CDR1 GTSNPN, CDR2 SVGIG (reference sequence). CDR3 length: 12 amino acids. CDR3 DNA: TGTGCCTGGGCAGCGGCCAAAAACATTCAGTACTTC. Amino acids: CAWAAAKNIQYF.

The rearrangement joins TRBV30 to TRBJ2-7, with 10 bases aligning to TRBD1. The CDR3 sequence is 14 residues long. J gave up 2 bases and V 7 bases, and 8 bases lay outside the gene matches. CDR1 GTSNPN and CDR2 SVGIG come from the germline V gene (reference sequence). CDR3 sequence: CASSTDRGPYEQYF. As DNA, the CDR3 is TGTGCCTCCTCTACTGACAGGGGGCCCTACGAGCAGTACTTC.

CDR3 nucleotide sequence: TGTGCCAGCAGCTCCTACCTCCCAGGGGGCGGTCAGCCCCAGCATTTT. It specifies CASSSYLPGGGQPQHF. The chain combines TRBV5-8 with TRBJ1-5; 8 bases map to TRBD1. CDR1 is SGHTS and CDR2 is YDEGEE in the germline V gene. The V segment lost 3 bases and the J segment 6 bases; nucleotides outside the gene matches: 11. This CDR3 region has 16 residues.

The chain combines TRBV27 with TRBJ1-1; TRBD1 is a possible D gene (5 bases). Trimming removed 5 bases at V and 5 bases at J, with 18 bases between. CDR1 and CDR2 from the germline V gene are MNHEY and SMNVEV (reference sequence). This CDR3 region has 15 residues. Here the CDR3 DNA reads TGTGCCAGCAGTGTTGGGACTCCTGATGGGACTGAAGCTTTCTTT. It is translated as CASSVGTPDGTEAFF.

The V gene is TRBV6-5, the J gene TRBJ2-5; 10 bases agree with TRBD1. CDR1 and CDR2 from the germline V gene are MNHEY and SVGAGI. V dropped 5 bases and J dropped 4; count of bases not matched to a gene: 7. The CDR3 runs to 15 residues. The CDR3 loop is CASSRTGGAPETQYF. The CDR3 DNA reads as TGTGCCAGCAGTCGGACAGGGGGGGCCCCAGAGACCCAGTACTTC.

J is TRBJ2-1 and V is TRBV30, with 10 bases fitting TRBD2. Germline V gives CDR1 GTSNPN, CDR2 SVGIG (reference sequence). J lost 5 bases, V lost 2 bases, and 6 bases had no gene match. CDR3 length equals 15 residues. The CDR3 nucleotides read TGTGCCTGGAGTTCCGGGACTAGCGTTCACAATGAGCAGTTCTTC. Amino acid sequence: CAWSSGTSVHNEQFF. Supplemented by reference TRBV30 and TRBJ2-1, the full variable domain reads SQTIHQWPATLVQPVGSPLSLECTVEGTSNPNLYWYRQAAGRGLQLLFYSVGIGQISSEVPQNLSASRPQDRQFILSSKKLLLSDSGFYLCAWSSGTSVHNEQFFGPGTRLTVL.

This clone appeared a few times. V usage is TRBV2 and J usage is TRBJ1-4; D might be TRBD1 (5 bases). V gave up 2 bases and J gave up 7 bases, with 14 bases separating them. The germline V gene encodes CDR1 SNHLY and CDR2 FYNNEI. The CDR3 length is 15 residues. CDR3 region: CASSEMQGQGEKLFF. The CDR3 region has the DNA TGTGCCAGCAGTGAAATGCAGGGCCAGGGTGAAAAACTGTTTTTT. Full variable domain (remainder filled in from reference TRBV2 and TRBJ1-4): EPEVTQTPSHQVTQMGQEVILRCVPISNHLYFYWYRQILGQKVEFLVSFYNNEISEKSEIFDDQFSVERPDGSNFTLKIRSTKLEDSAMYFCASSEMQGQGEKLFFGSGTQLSVL.

The rearrangement uses TRBV5-1 and TRBJ2-3, with 7 bases lining up with TRBD2. Germline CDR1 is SGHRS and CDR2 is YFSETQ. This CDR3 is built from 13 residues. V was pared by 7 bases and J by 4 bases, with 6 bases of the junction left unmatched. CDR3 in DNA: TGCGCCAGCCGACTAGCTGGCCCAGATACGCAGTATTTT. Its translation: CASRLAGPDTQYF.

The chain combines TRBV28 with TRBJ1-5; TRBD1 might be the D (5 bases). The CDR3 extends over 15 amino acids. V shed 6 bases and J shed 0 bases, with 12 bases lying between them. CDR1 MDHEN and CDR2 SYDVKM come from the germline V gene. The CDR3 is CASRSGFFSNQPQHF. The CDR3 DNA reads TGTGCCAGCAGGTCAGGGTTTTTTAGCAATCAGCCCCAGCATTTT.

The chain carries TRBV9 and TRBJ2-3; D possibly corresponds to TRBD1 (6 bases). Germline CDR1 SGDLS, CDR2 YYNGEE. The CDR3 has 18 residues. V lost 0 bases to trimming and J lost 4 bases, with 21 bases between them. For the CDR3, the DNA is TGTGCCAGCAGCGTAGGGGGTGAGGGGGTACCTTTTGCAGATACGCAGTATTTT. Translation: CASSVGGEGVPFADTQYF.

V and J are TRBV19 and TRBJ1-3; 7 bases line up with TRBD1. This CDR3 contains 14 residues. Looked up from germline, CDR1 is LNHDA and CDR2 is SQIVND (reference sequence). V lost 4 bases, J lost 4 bases, and 4 bases stayed unmatched. The chain's CDR3 is CASSTGQSGNTIYF. The DNA for the CDR3 is TGTGCCAGTAGTACGGGACAGTCCGGAAACACCATATATTTT.

The chain carries TRBV15 and TRBJ2-7; D is perhaps TRBD2 (5 bases). Trimming cost V 0 bases and J 4 bases, with 7 bases left between them. Germline V gene sequence: CDR1 LNHNV, CDR2 YYDKDF (reference sequence). This CDR3 region has 13 residues. The CDR3 protein is CATSRDRGYEQYF. Here the CDR3 DNA reads TGTGCCACCAGCAGAGATAGAGGGTACGAGCAGTACTTC.

The chain combines TRBV28 with TRBJ1-3, with a possible D match to TRBD1 (5 bases). The CDR3 is 13 amino acids. V lost 8 bases and J lost 2, with 10 bases in between. Germline CDR1 is MDHEN and CDR2 is SYDVKM. This CDR3 reads CASRPGAGNTIYF. The CDR3 DNA reads TGTGCCAGCCGTCCGGGGGCTGGAAACACCATATATTTT.

The CDR3 coding sequence is TGTGCCAGCAGCCAAGAAAAGCTCGGCGAGCAGTACTTC. It encodes CASSQEKLGEQYF. The chain joins TRBV14 to TRBJ2-7, with D unclear. The CDR3 has 13 residues. V was cut by 0 bases and J by 6 bases, with 9 bases left in between. Germline assignment: CDR1 SGHDN and CDR2 FVKESK.

The V call is TRBV5-4, the J call TRBJ2-1; TRBD2 aligns across 12 bases. The V gene's germline CDR1 is SGHNT and CDR2 YYREEE (reference sequence). The length of the CDR3 is 16 residues. V was clipped by 0 bases and J by 5 bases; unmatched bases: 3. The CDR3 is CASSLASGRDNNEQFF. The CDR3 DNA is TGTGCCAGCAGCTTGGCTAGCGGGAGGGACAACAATGAGCAGTTCTTC.